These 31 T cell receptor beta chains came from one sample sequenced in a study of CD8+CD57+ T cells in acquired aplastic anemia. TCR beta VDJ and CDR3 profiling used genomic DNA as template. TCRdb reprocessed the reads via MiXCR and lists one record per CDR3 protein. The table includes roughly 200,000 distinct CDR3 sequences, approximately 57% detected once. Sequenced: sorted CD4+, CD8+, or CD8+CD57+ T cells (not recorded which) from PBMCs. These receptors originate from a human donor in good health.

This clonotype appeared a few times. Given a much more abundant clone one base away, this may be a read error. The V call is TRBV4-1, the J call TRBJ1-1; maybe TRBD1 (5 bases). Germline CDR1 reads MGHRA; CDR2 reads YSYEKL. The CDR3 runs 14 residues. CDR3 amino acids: CASNQDRGGTEAFF. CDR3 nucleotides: TGCGCCAGCAACCAAGATCGGGGGGGCACTGAAGCTTTCTTT.

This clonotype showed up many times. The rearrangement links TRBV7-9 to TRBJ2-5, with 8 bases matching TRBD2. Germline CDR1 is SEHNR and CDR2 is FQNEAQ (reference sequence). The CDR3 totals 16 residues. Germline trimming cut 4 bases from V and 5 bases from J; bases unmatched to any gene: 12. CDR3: CASSWPSREGGETQYF. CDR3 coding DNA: TGTGCCAGCAGCTGGCCTAGCCGGGAGGGAGGGGAGACCCAGTACTTC.

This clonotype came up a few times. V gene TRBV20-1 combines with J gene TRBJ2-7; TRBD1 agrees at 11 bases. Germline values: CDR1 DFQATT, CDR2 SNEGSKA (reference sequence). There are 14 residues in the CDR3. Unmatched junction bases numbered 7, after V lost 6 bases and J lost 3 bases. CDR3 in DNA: TGCAGTGCGCCACAGGGACAGGGGGGCTACGAGCAGTACTTC. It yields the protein CSAPQGQGGYEQYF.

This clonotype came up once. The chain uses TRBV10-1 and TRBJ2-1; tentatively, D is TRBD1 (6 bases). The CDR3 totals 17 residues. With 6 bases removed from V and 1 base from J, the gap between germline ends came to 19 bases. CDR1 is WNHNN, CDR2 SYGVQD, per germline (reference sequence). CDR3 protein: CASSQDIYTGSYNEQFF. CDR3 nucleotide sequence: TGCGCCAGCAGCCAAGATATATACACAGGGTCCTACAATGAGCAGTTCTTC.

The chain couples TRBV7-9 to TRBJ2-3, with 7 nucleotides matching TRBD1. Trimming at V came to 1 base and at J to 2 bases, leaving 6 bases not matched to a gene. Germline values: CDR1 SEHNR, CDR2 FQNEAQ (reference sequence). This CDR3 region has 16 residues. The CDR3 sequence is CASSLEGTAPTDTQYF. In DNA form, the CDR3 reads TGTGCCAGCAGCTTAGAAGGGACAGCACCCACAGATACGCAGTATTTT.

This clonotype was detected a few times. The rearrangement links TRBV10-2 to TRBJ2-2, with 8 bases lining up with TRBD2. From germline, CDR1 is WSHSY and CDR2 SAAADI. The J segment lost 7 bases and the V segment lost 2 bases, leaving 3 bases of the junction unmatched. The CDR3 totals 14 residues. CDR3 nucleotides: TGCGCCAGCAGTGAGCGACTAGCGAACGGGGAGCTGTTTTTT. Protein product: CASSERLANGELFF.

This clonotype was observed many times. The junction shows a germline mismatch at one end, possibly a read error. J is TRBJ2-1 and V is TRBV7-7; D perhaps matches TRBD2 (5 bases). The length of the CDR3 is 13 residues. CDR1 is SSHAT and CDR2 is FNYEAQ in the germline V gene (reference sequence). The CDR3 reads CASSPGSYNEQFF. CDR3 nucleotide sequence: TGTGCTAGCAGCCCGGGATCTTATAATGAGCAGTTCTTC.

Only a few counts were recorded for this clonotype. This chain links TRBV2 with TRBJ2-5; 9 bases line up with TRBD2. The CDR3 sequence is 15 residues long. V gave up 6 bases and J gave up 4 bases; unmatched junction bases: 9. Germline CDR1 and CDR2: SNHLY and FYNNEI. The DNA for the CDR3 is TGTGCCAGCAGCCCTAGCGGGGACGGGATAGAGACCCAGTACTTC. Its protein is CASSPSGDGIETQYF.

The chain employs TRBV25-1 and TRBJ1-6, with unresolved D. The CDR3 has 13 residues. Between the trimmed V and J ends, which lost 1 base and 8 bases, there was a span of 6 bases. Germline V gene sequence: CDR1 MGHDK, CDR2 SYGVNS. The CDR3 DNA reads TGTGCCAGCAGTGAATCTTGGGATTCACCCCTCCACTTT. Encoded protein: CASSESWDSPLHF.

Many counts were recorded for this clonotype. The CDR3, as DNA: TGTGCCAGCAGCTCTTCGAGCGGGAGGGCATACAATGAGCAGTTCTTC. Translated, it gives CASSSSSGRAYNEQFF. V is TRBV7-9 and J is TRBJ2-1; TRBD2 matches at 10 bases. The CDR3 spans 16 residues. Germline lookup yields CDR1 SEHNR and CDR2 FQNEAQ (reference sequence). V shed 4 bases and J 4 bases; nucleotides not matched to a gene: 7.

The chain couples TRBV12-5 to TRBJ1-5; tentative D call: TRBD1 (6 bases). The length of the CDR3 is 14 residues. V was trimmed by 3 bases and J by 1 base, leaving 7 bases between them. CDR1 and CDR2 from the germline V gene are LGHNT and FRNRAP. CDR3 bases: TGTGCTAGTGGTTTTGGGGGCAGCAATCAGCCCCAGCATTTT. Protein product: CASGFGGSNQPQHF.

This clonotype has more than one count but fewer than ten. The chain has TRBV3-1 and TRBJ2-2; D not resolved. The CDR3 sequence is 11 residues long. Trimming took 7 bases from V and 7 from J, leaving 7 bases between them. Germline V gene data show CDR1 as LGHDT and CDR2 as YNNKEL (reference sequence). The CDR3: CASKSSGELFF. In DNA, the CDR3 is TGTGCCAGCAAATCCAGCGGGGAGCTGTTTTTT.

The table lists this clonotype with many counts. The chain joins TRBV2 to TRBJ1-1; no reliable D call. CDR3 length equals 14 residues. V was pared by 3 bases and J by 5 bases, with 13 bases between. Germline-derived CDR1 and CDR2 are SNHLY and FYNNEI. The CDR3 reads CASSDSPSRTEAFF. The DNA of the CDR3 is TGTGCCAGCAGTGACAGTCCTTCGCGGACTGAAGCTTTCTTT.

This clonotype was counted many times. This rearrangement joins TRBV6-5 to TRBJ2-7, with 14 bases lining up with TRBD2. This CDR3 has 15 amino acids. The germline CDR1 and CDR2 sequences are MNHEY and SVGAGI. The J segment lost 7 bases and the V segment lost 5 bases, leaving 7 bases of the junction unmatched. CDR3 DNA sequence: TGTGCCAGCAGTCCCGGACTAGCGGGGGGCCGGGAGCAGTACTTC. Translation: CASSPGLAGGREQYF.

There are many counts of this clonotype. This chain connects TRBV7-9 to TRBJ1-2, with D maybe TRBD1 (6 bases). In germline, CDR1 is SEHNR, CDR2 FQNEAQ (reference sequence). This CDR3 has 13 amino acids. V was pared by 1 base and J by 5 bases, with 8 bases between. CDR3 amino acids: CASSLGDTYGYTF. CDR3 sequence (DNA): TGTGCCAGCAGCTTAGGGGACACTTATGGCTACACCTTC.

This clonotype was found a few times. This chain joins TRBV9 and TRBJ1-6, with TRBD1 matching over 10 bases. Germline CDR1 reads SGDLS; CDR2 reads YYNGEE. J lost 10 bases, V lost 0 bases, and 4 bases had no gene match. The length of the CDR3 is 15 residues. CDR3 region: CASSVEDRGGSPLHF. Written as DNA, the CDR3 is TGTGCCAGCAGCGTAGAGGACAGGGGGGGGTCACCCCTCCACTTT. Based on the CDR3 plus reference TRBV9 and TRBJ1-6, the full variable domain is DSGVTQTPKHLITATGQRVTLRCSPRSGDLSVYWYQQSLDQGLQFLIQYYNGEERAKGNILERFSAQQFPDLHSELNLSSLELGDSALYFCASSVEDRGGSPLHFGNGTRLTVT.

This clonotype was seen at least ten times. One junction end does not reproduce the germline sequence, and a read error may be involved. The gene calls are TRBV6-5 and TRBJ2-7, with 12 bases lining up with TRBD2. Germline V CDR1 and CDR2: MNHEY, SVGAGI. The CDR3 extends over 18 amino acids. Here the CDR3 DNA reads TGTGCCAGCAGCCGTTTCACTAGCGGGGGGCCTATCGACTACGGGCAGTACTTC. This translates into CASSRFTSGGPIDYGQYF.

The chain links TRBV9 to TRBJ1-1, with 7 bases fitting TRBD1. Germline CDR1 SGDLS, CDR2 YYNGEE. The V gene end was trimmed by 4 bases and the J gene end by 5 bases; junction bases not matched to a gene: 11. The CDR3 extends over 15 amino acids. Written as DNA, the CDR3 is TGTGCCAGCAGCCCCAGACAGGGCGTAAGGACTGAAGCTTTCTTT. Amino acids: CASSPRQGVRTEAFF. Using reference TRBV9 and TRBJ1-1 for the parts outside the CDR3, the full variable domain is DSGVTQTPKHLITATGQRVTLRCSPRSGDLSVYWYQQSLDQGLQFLIQYYNGEERAKGNILERFSAQQFPDLHSELNLSSLELGDSALYFCASSPRQGVRTEAFFGQGTRLTVV.

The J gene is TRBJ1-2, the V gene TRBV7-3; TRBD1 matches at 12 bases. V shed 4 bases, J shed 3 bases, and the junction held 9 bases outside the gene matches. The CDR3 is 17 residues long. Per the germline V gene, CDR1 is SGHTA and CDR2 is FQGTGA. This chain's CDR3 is CASSYSGTGGLDYGYTF. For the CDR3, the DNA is TGTGCCAGCAGCTACTCCGGGACAGGGGGCCTGGACTATGGCTACACCTTC.

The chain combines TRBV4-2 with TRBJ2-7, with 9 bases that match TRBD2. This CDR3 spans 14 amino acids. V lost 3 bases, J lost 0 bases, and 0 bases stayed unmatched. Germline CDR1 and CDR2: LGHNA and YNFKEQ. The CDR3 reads CASSHSGSSYEQYF. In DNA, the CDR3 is TGTGCCAGCAGCCATAGCGGGAGCTCCTACGAGCAGTACTTC.

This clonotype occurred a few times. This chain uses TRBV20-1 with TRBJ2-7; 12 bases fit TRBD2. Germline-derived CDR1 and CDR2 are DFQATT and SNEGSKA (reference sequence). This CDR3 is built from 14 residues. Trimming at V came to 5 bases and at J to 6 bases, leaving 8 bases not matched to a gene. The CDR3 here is CSAVGPSGRAEQYF. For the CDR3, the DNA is TGCAGTGCTGTGGGCCCTAGCGGGAGGGCCGAGCAGTACTTC.

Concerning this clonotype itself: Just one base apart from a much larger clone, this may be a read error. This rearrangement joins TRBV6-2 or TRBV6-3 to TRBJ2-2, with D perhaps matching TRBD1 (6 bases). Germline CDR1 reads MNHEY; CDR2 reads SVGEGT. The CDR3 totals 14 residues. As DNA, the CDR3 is TGTGCCAGCAATTACCAGGGGTTCACCGGGGAGCTGTTTTTT. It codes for CASNYQGFTGELFF.

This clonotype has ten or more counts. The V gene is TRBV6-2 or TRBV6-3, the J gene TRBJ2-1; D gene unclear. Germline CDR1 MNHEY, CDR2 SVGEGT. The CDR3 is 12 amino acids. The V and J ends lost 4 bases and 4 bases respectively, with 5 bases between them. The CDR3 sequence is CASSWRYNEQFF. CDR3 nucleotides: TGTGCCAGCAGTTGGCGGTACAATGAGCAGTTCTTC.

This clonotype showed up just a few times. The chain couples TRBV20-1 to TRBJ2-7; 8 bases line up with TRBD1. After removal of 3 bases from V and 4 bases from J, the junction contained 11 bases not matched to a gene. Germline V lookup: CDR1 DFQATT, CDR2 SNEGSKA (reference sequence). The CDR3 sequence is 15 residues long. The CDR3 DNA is TGCAGTGCTAGTGCCCAGGGGGCAAAACCTTACGAGCAGTACTTC. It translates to CSASAQGAKPYEQYF.

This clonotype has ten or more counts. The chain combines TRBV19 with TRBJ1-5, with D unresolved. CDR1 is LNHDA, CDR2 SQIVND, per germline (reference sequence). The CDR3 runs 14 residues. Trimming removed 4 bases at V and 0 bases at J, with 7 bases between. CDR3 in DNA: TGTGCCAGTAGTAAACAAAATAGCAATCAGCCCCAGCATTTT. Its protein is CASSKQNSNQPQHF. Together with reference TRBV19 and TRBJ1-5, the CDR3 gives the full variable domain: DGGITQSPKYLFRKEGQNVTLSCEQNLNHDAMYWYRQDPGQGLRLIYYSQIVNDFQKGDIAEGYSVSREKKESFPLTVTSAQKNPTAFYLCASSKQNSNQPQHFGDGTRLSIL.

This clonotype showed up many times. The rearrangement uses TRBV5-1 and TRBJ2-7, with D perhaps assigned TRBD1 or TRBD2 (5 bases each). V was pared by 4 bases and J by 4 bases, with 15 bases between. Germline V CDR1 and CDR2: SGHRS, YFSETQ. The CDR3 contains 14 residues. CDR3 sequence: CASSPSSGPYEQYF. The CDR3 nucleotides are TGCGCCAGCAGCCCCTCGTCGGGGCCGTACGAGCAGTACTTC.

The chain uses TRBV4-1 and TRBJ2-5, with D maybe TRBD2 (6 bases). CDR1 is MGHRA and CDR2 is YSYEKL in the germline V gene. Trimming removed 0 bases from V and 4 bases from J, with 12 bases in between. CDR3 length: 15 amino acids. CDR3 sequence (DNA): TGCGCCAGCAGCCAAGACGAAGCGGGCGGAGAGACCCAGTACTTC. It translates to CASSQDEAGGETQYF.

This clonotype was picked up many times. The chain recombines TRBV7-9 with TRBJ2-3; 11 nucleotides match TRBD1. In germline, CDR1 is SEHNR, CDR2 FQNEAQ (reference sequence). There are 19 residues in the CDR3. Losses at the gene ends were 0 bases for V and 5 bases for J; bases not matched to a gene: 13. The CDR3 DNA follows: TGTGCCAGCAGCTTAGCGGACCCCGGGGACAGGGGGACGGGAGATACGCAGTATTTT. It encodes CASSLADPGDRGTGDTQYF.

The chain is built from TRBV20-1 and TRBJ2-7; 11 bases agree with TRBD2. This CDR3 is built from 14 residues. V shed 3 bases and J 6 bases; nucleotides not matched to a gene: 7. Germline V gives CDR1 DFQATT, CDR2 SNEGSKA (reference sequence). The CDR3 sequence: CSASIPSGRREQYF. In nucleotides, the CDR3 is TGCAGTGCTAGCATCCCTAGCGGGAGGCGCGAGCAGTACTTC.

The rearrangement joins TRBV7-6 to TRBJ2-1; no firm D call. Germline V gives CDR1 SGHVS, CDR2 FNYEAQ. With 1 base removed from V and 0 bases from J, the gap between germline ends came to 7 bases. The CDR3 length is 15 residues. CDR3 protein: CASSLEVRSYNEQFF. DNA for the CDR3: TGTGCCAGCAGCTTAGAAGTCCGCTCCTACAATGAGCAGTTCTTC.

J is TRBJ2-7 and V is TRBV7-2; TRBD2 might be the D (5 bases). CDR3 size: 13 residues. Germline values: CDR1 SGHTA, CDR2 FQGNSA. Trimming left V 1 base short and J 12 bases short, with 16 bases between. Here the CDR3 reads CASSLGFGAVPYF. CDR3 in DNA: TGTGCCAGCAGCTTAGGTTTTGGAGCGGTTCCGTACTTC.